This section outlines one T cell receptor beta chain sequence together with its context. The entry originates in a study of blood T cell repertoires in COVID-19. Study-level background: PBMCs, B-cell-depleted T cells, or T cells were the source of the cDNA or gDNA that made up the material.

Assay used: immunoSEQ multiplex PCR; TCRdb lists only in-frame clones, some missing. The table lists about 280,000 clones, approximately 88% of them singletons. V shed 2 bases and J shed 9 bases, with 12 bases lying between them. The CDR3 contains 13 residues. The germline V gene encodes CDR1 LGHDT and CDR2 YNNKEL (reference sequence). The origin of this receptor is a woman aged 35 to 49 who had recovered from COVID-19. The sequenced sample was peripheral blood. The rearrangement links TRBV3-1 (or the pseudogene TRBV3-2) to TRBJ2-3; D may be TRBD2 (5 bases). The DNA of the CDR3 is TGTGCCAGCAGCCAATCCCCCGAGGGAACGCAGTATTTT. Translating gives CASSQSPEGTQYF.